This TCR beta chain originates from a study of shared clonotypes between healthy human individuals. Study-wide findings and caveats: Sequencing depth was expected to affect clonotype sharing among donors. A reduction in generation probabilities was seen for non-shared clonotypes relative to those shared by all four donors.

In the case of this clone: The target antigen is unknown.

Genomic DNA per cell subset filled all wells of several immunoSEQ plates. Produced via immunoSEQ multiplex PCR; TCRdb's table is partial and in-frame only. The sample includes millions of clones, roughly 93% of them seen just once. With V trimmed by 11 bases and J by 6 bases, 9 bases remained unmatched. Germline assignment: CDR1 SNHLY and CDR2 FYNNEI. This CDR3 is built from 13 residues. The V gene is TRBV2, the J gene TRBJ2-7; 11 nucleotides line up with TRBD2. Sequences were obtained from naive CD4+ T cells from PBMCs. Subset specified: CD45RA+ positively selected. The TCR originated in a man between 18 and 29 years old in good health. Some clones in this sample may be carry-over from other donors' samples. The CDR3 coding sequence is TGTGCCTCAAGACCCGGGACTAGCGGCGAGCAGTACTTC. This sequence encodes CASRPGTSGEQYF.